A selection of T cell receptor beta chains follows, all from one sample in a study of blood T cell repertoires in COVID-19. Clones were read by immunoSEQ multiplex PCR, and TCRdb kept only the in-frame ones, dropping some. The profile shows 95,000 to 120,000 clones, 60% to 85% of them singletons. Sequenced: peripheral blood. Source of these receptors: a woman aged 40 to 49 with acute or convalescent COVID-19. Both conserved end residues are part of each CDR3. D genes are given only for firm matches. Part of the rows lack a size; the others show once, few, many or a class for expanded clones.

J gene,D gene,V gene,clone size,CDR3 protein,CDR3 DNA
TRBJ2-1,TRBD2,TRBV19,.,CASSIAAGAYNEQFF,TGTGCCAGTAGTATTGCAGCGGGGGCCTACAATGAGCAGTTCTTC
TRBJ1-2,.,TRBV2,.,CASSSDRLDYGYTF,TGTGCCAGCAGCTCGGACAGATTAGACTATGGCTACACCTTC
TRBJ2-3,TRBD2,TRBV2,.,CASRGGLAGSTDTQYF,TGTGCCAGCAGGGGAGGACTAGCGGGTAGCACAGATACGCAGTATTTT
TRBJ1-5,.,TRBV7-2,.,CASSGESNQPQHF,TGTGCCAGCAGCGGGGAGAGCAATCAGCCCCAGCATTTT
TRBJ2-5,TRBD1,TRBV19,.,CASRPTGGETQYF,TGTGCCAGTAGACCTACAGGGGGCGAGACCCAGTACTTC
TRBJ2-2,TRBD1,TRBV7-8,.,CASSLIGTGPTGELFF,TGTGCCAGCAGCTTAATCGGGACAGGGCCCACCGGGGAGCTGTTTTTT
TRBJ2-7,TRBD1,TRBV7-9,.,CASSPGAGTAYEQYF,TGTGCCAGCAGCCCTGGAGCCGGGACAGCCTACGAGCAGTACTTC
TRBJ2-1,.,TRBV3-1/TRBV3-2,.,CASSQDSLPRKQFF,TGTGCCAGCAGCCAAGATTCCCTACCCCGAAAGCAGTTCTTC
TRBJ2-2,.,TRBV19,.,CASSTGYTGELFF,TGTGCCAGTAGTACAGGGTACACCGGGGAGCTGTTTTTT
TRBJ2-1,TRBD2,TRBV6-4,.,CASSRAGETNEQFF,TGTGCCAGCAGCCGAGCGGGGGAGACCAATGAGCAGTTCTTC
TRBJ2-7,.,TRBV10-3,few,CAISESAVSYEQYF,TGTGCCATCAGTGAGTCGGCGGTCTCATACGAGCAGTACTTC
TRBJ2-7,.,TRBV6-5,many,CASWGPTTYEQYF,TGTGCCAGTTGGGGGCCGACAACCTACGAGCAGTACTTC
TRBJ2-2,.,TRBV13,.,CASSLGSIGSGAGELFF,TGTGCCAGCAGCTTAGGATCCATCGGGTCCGGGGCCGGGGAGCTGTTTTTT
TRBJ1-2,.,TRBV18,few,CASSPQQGRRDYGYTF,TGTGCCAGCTCACCCCAACAGGGCAGAAGAGACTATGGCTACACCTTC
TRBJ2-3,TRBD1,TRBV7-2,few,CASSLVKGGTQYF,TGTGCCAGCAGCTTAGTAAAAGGGGGCACGCAGTATTTT
TRBJ1-4,.,TRBV7-2,.,CASSLTGTGGEKLFF,TGTGCCAGCAGCCTAACCGGGACTGGGGGTGAAAAACTGTTTTTT
TRBJ1-5,TRBD1,TRBV10-3,.,CAISEREDRAGQPQHF,TGTGCCATCAGTGAAAGGGAGGACAGGGCGGGTCAGCCCCAGCATTTT
TRBJ2-7,.,TRBV7-9,.,CASSPGIYYEQYF,TGTGCCAGCAGCCCGGGTATTTACTACGAGCAGTACTTC
TRBJ1-2,.,TRBV11-2,few,CASSLGGGYTF,TGTGCCAGCAGCTTAGGAGGTGGCTACACCTTC
TRBJ2-7,.,TRBV21-1,.,CASYPGRQYF,TGTGCCAGCTACCCAGGAAGGCAGTACTTC
TRBJ1-6,TRBD1,TRBV9,.,CASSVRDRDNSPLHF,TGTGCCAGCAGCGTTAGGGACAGAGATAATTCACCCCTCCACTTT
TRBJ2-3,TRBD2,TRBV2,.,CASSIGLAGATDTQYF,TGTGCCAGCAGTATAGGACTAGCGGGGGCCACAGATACGCAGTATTTT
TRBJ2-5,.,TRBV4-1,.,CASSQAPQETQYF,TGCGCCAGCAGCCAAGCTCCGCAAGAGACCCAGTACTTC
TRBJ2-1,.,TRBV19,once,CASSIADGGNEQFF,TGTGCCAGTAGTATAGCAGATGGGGGGAATGAGCAGTTCTTC
TRBJ2-7,TRBD1,TRBV2,.,CASSEAVTGSNEQYF,TGTGCCAGCAGTGAAGCAGTGACAGGGTCAAACGAGCAGTACTTC
TRBJ1-6,.,TRBV30,many,CAWSRNSPLHF,TGTGCCTGGAGTCGGAATTCACCCCTCCACTTT
TRBJ1-2,TRBD1,TRBV7-9,.,CASSRRTGNYGYTF,TGCGCCAGCAGCAGACGGACAGGCAACTATGGCTACACCTTC
TRBJ1-2,.,TRBV5-1,.,CASSFSSVRDGYTF,TGCGCCAGCAGCTTCTCGTCGGTCCGGGATGGCTACACCTTC
TRBJ2-7,TRBD2,TRBV28,few,CASSSTTSGAYEQYF,TGTGCCAGCAGTTCGACAACTAGCGGGGCCTACGAGCAGTACTTC
TRBJ1-2,.,TRBV28,.,CASSLFKGRQSSGYTF,TGTGCCAGCAGTTTATTCAAAGGTCGACAATCCTCTGGCTACACCTTC
TRBJ1-1,.,TRBV7-3,.,CASSPHPQITEAFF,TGTGCCAGCAGCCCACACCCCCAAATCACTGAAGCTTTCTTT
TRBJ1-3,.,TRBV5-1,.,CASSLDGRNSGNTIYF,TGCGCCAGCAGCTTGGATGGCAGAAACTCTGGAAACACCATATATTTT
TRBJ2-1,.,TRBV11-2,.,CASSPRKQVWDYNEQFF,TGTGCCAGCAGCCCCCGAAAACAGGTGTGGGACTACAATGAGCAGTTCTTC
TRBJ2-3,TRBD2,TRBV3-1/TRBV3-2,many,CASSQAGLAADF,TGTGCCAGCAGCCAAGCGGGACTAGCGGCCGATTTT
TRBJ1-6,TRBD1,TRBV5-4,.,CASSSDLGQGNSPLHF,TGTGCCAGCAGCTCGGACCTGGGACAGGGAAATTCACCCCTCCACTTT